The T cell receptor beta chain described here comes from a study of T cell responses to AZD1222 COVID-19 vaccine. General study results and limits: Donors were chiefly white British, with a greater number of females, and clonal diversity was perhaps underestimated. An increase in Spike-specific TCR breadth and depth was observed after two AZD1222 doses. There were repertoire samples only from the period after the peak T cell response.

Clones were sequenced by immunoSEQ multiplex PCR, and TCRdb holds only the in-frame ones, with some missing. Among 200,000 or so clones listed, about 90% were seen once. V lost 2 bases, J lost 4 bases, and 15 bases lay in between. The length of the CDR3 is 16 residues. The germline V gene encodes CDR1 MNHNY and CDR2 SVGAGI (reference sequence). A remark on this clone: The antigen remains undetermined.

This chain connects TRBV6-6 to TRBJ1-5; TRBD1 is a possible D gene (5 bases). Sequenced here: peripheral blood, sampled on day 0 of AZD1222 vaccination. This clonotype originated in an adult in good health. The CDR3 region has the DNA TGTGCCAGCAGTTACGGGGGGACGGTAGGGAATCAGCCCCAGCATTTT. It specifies CASSYGGTVGNQPQHF.